Presented here are 16 T cell receptor beta chains from one specimen sequenced in a study of shared clonotypes between healthy human individuals. TCRdb keeps only in-frame clones here, not all; method: immunoSEQ multiplex PCR. Among roughly 810,000 clones listed, approximately 97% were seen once. Cells designated naive CD8 were CD45RO-negative and were positively selected for CCR7, with terminally differentiated effector memory CD45RA+ cells excluded. What was sequenced was naive CD8+ T cells sorted from blood. The receptors come from a young man in good health.

The V and J genes are TRBV5-6 and TRBJ2-7; perhaps TRBD1 as D (5 bases). The CDR3 runs 13 residues. V lost 0 bases to trimming and J lost 6 bases, with 10 bases between them. Germline V CDR1 and CDR2: SGHDT, YYEEEE. CDR3 in amino acids: CASSLGGPGEQYF. CDR3 sequence (DNA): TGTGCCAGCAGCTTGGGGGGCCCCGGCGAGCAGTACTTC.

The V call is TRBV7-9, the J call TRBJ1-2; no definite D call. The germline V and J ends were trimmed by 5 bases and 8 bases, with 27 bases remaining between them. The length of the CDR3 is 17 residues. Germline CDR1 reads SEHNR; CDR2 reads FQNEAQ (reference sequence). The CDR3 DNA follows: TGTGCCAGCAGCGCAACGCCGGGATCTGCGCTATCGGACGGCTACACCTTC. It yields the protein CASSATPGSALSDGYTF.

CDR3 nucleotide sequence: TGTGCCAGCAGTTGGGACAGGGACACTGAAGCTTTCTTT. This gives the protein CASSWDRDTEAFF. The rearrangement links TRBV27 to TRBJ1-1; TRBD1 aligns across 9 bases. Germline V gene sequence: CDR1 MNHEY, CDR2 SMNVEV (reference sequence). V lost 4 bases to trimming and J lost 3 bases; unmatched junction nucleotides: 0. The CDR3 length is 13 residues.

The CDR3 region has the DNA TGTGCCACTACAGGCACGTCGAATGAGCAGTTCTTC. Amino acid sequence: CATTGTSNEQFF. V is TRBV6-6 and J is TRBJ2-1; maybe TRBD1 (5 bases). Germline V gene data show CDR1 as MNHNY and CDR2 as SVGAGI (reference sequence). The germline V and J ends were trimmed by 10 bases and 7 bases, with 14 bases remaining between them. The CDR3 contains 12 residues.

Turning to this clone: This sample includes further DNA sequences coding for the same CDR3. The V call is TRBV6-5, the J call TRBJ2-7; 7 bases are a match to TRBD1. The V segment lost 6 bases and the J segment 1 base; nucleotides outside the gene matches: 0. Per the germline V gene, CDR1 is MNHEY and CDR2 is SVGAGI. This CDR3 comprises 12 residues. CDR3 DNA: TGTGCCAGCAGGGGACAGTCCTACGAGCAGTACTTC. Protein sequence: CASRGQSYEQYF.

The chain couples TRBV28 to TRBJ2-1; possible D gene TRBD2, 5 bases. V lost 2 bases, J lost 10 bases, and 6 bases lay in between. There are 11 residues in the CDR3. The germline gives CDR1 MDHEN, CDR2 SYDVKM. CDR3 in DNA: TGTGCCAGCAGTTTAACGGGGGAGCAGTTCTTC. It yields the protein CASSLTGEQFF.

V and J are TRBV9 and TRBJ2-5, with no clear D. The CDR3 length is 13 residues. Germline V CDR1 and CDR2: SGDLS, YYNGEE. V shed 3 bases and J shed 6 bases, with 12 bases lying between them. The CDR3, as DNA: TGTGCCAGCAGCGCTACCGTGGTGAAGACCCAGTACTTC. As protein: CASSATVVKTQYF. Full variable domain (missing parts from reference TRBV9 and TRBJ2-5): DSGVTQTPKHLITATGQRVTLRCSPRSGDLSVYWYQQSLDQGLQFLIQYYNGEERAKGNILERFSAQQFPDLHSELNLSSLELGDSALYFCASSATVVKTQYFGPGTRLLVL.

The chain employs TRBV28 and TRBJ2-7; D gene uncertain. The germline V gene has CDR1 MDHEN and CDR2 SYDVKM. The CDR3 runs 12 residues. V was cut by 6 bases and J by 0 bases, with 6 bases left in between. The CDR3 region has the DNA TGTGCCAGCAGCGAATACTCCTACGAGCAGTACTTC. It encodes CASSEYSYEQYF.

The J gene is TRBJ2-3, the V gene TRBV13; D may be TRBD2 (6 bases). Trimming removed 4 bases at V and 3 bases at J, with 14 bases between. Looked up from germline, CDR1 is PRHDT and CDR2 is FYEKMQ (reference sequence). The CDR3 spans 15 residues. This CDR3 reads CASSSEEAGTDTQYF. CDR3 nucleotide sequence: TGTGCCAGCAGCTCGGAGGAGGCGGGAACAGATACGCAGTATTTT.

This clone occurred a few times. The chain has TRBV5-1 and TRBJ2-7; the D is unclear. With 2 bases removed from V and 6 bases from J, the gap between germline ends came to 15 bases. The CDR3 sequence is 14 residues long. In germline, CDR1 is SGHRS, CDR2 YFSETQ. The DNA of the CDR3 is TGCGCCAGCAGCTTTAGGACGGGCGAGGCCGAGCAGTACTTC. Protein product: CASSFRTGEAEQYF.

The genes are TRBV5-6 and TRBJ2-2; D remains ambiguous. Germline V gene sequence: CDR1 SGHDT, CDR2 YYEEEE. V dropped 0 bases and J dropped 4 bases, with 7 bases sitting between them. The CDR3 loop spans 14 amino acids. For the CDR3, the DNA is TGTGCCAGCAGCTTGGCGAGTGCCACCGGGGAGCTGTTTTTT. This sequence encodes CASSLASATGELFF.

This chain joins TRBV29-1 and TRBJ2-7; D unresolved. The CDR3 runs 11 residues. V lost 0 bases to trimming and J lost 3 bases, with 3 bases between them. From germline, CDR1 is SQVTM and CDR2 ANQGSEA. The CDR3 loop is CSVEDDYEQYF. The CDR3 nucleotides read TGCAGCGTTGAAGACGACTACGAGCAGTACTTC.

The table lists this clone with a count of one. The rearrangement links TRBV5-4 to TRBJ2-6; D gene unclear. Trimming left V 4 bases short and J 0 bases short, with 20 bases between. The germline V gene encodes CDR1 SGHNT and CDR2 YYREEE (reference sequence). There are 19 residues in the CDR3. CDR3 protein: CASSPRPWDALSGANVLTF. DNA of the CDR3: TGTGCCAGCAGCCCCCGCCCCTGGGATGCGCTCTCTGGGGCCAACGTCCTGACTTTC.

The chain recombines TRBV30 with TRBJ1-2, with 7 bases that match TRBD1. The V and J ends lost 5 bases and 8 bases, in that order; junction bases with no gene match: 5. Looked up from germline, CDR1 is GTSNPN and CDR2 is SVGIG (reference sequence). The CDR3 runs to 11 residues. CDR3 bases: TGTGCCTGGGAGACAGGGTTAGGCTACACCTTC. This gives the protein CAWETGLGYTF.

The genes are TRBV27 and TRBJ1-5, with unresolved D. V gave up 6 bases and J gave up 9 bases, with 18 bases separating them. The CDR3 runs to 14 residues. CDR1 is MNHEY, CDR2 SMNVEV, per germline (reference sequence). The CDR3 region is CASSAIPPGAPQHF. In nucleotides, the CDR3 is TGTGCCAGCAGCGCTATACCTCCAGGCGCGCCCCAGCATTTT.

This clone showed up just once. The chain joins TRBV2 to TRBJ2-7; D possibly corresponds to TRBD2 (6 bases). Germline values: CDR1 SNHLY, CDR2 FYNNEI. The V end lost 8 bases, the J end lost 1 base, and 15 bases lay between the germline ends. The CDR3 length is 14 residues. As DNA, the CDR3 is TGTGCCAGCGGAGGGCGCCCCAAATCCTACGAGCAGTACTTC. It encodes CASGGRPKSYEQYF.